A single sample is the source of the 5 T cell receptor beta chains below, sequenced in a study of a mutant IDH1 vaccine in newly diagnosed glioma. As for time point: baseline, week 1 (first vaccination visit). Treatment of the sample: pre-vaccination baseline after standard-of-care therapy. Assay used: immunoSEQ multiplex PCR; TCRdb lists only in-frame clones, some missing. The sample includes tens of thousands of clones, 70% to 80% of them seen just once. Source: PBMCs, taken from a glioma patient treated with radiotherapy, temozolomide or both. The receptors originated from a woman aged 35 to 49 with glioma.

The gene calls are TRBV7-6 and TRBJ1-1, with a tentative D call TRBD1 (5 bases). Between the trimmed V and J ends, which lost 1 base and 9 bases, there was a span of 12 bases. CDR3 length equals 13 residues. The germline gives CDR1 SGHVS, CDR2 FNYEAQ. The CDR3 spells CASSLGQGTQAFF. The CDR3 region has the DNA TGTGCCAGCAGCTTAGGGCAGGGAACACAAGCTTTCTTT.

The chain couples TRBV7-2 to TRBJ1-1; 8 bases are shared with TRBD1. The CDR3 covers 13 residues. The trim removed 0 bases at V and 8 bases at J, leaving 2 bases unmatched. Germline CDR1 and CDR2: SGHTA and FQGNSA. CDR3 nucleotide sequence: TGTGCCAGCAGCTTAGCTAGGACAGGGGAAGCTTTCTTT. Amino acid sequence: CASSLARTGEAFF.

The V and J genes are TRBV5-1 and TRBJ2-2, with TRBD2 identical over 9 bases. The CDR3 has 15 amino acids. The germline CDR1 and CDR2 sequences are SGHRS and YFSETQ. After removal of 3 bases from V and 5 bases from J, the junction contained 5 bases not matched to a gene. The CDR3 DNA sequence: TGCGCCAGCAGCTCGGAGCGGGGGGCGACCGGGGAGCTGTTTTTT. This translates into CASSSERGATGELFF.

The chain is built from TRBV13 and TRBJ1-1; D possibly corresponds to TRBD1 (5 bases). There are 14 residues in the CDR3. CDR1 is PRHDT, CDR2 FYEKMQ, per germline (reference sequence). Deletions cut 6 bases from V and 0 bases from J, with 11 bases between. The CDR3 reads CASSQWTMNTEAFF. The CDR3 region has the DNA TGTGCCAGCAGTCAATGGACAATGAACACTGAAGCTTTCTTT.

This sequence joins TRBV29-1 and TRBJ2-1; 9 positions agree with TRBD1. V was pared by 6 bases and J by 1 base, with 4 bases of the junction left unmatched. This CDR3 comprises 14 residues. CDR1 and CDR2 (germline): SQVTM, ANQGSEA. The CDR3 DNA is TGCAGCGTGATGGGACAGGGTTCCTACAATGAGCAGTTCTTC. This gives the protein CSVMGQGSYNEQFF.